This T cell receptor (beta chain) was obtained from a study of cytomegalovirus exposure and HLA in healthy donors. Across the whole study: When fewer than 500 donors were genotyped, roughly 80% of them were found to fall in the Caucasian-associated ancestry cluster.

General observations from the study: Later genetic work tied a missense DCLRE1C variant to beta-chain V and J trimming.

Donors showed nominal health when sampled, although they likely had unrecorded immune exposures. Worth noting for this clone: Its target is not known.

PCR employed 60 Vbeta and 13 Jbeta primers. Assay: immunoSEQ multiplex PCR; the TCRdb copy retains only in-frame clones and omits some. The top ten hold roughly 0.26% of the sample, which has 200,000 to 300,000 clones, 80% to 90% seen once. Per germline, CDR1 SQVTM and CDR2 ANQGSEA. Trimming took 3 bases from V and 2 from J, leaving 12 bases between them. The CDR3 contains 14 residues. The material sequenced was PBMCs. This chain links TRBV29-1 with TRBJ2-3; D gene unclear. The clonotype originates from a girl aged 2 to 10 in good health and CMV-seronegative. The CDR3 reads CSVEELSSTDTQYF. CDR3 coding DNA: TGCAGCGTTGAGGAGTTAAGTTCCACAGATACGCAGTATTTT.